This TCR beta chain was captured by sequencing in a study of radiation and T cells in renal cell carcinoma. Time point indicated: blood 4 weeks post-SBRT, at nephrectomy. The sample's treatment: 15 Gy SBRT to primary tumor, nephrectomy 4 weeks later. Nephrectomy followed 15 Gy stereotactic body radiation by 4 weeks. The assay was immunoSEQ multiplex PCR, and TCRdb's table has in-frame clones only and misses some. The data show tens of thousands of clones, over 70% seen once. Source: blood, taken from a patient whose treatment included radiotherapy and nephrectomy. The receptor's source is a man between 60 and 75 years old with renal cell carcinoma.

The CDR3 loop reads CASSPPGPTTNEKLFF. CDR3 bases: TGTGCCAGCTCACCACCCGGGCCCACAACTAATGAAAAACTGTTTTTT. This sequence joins TRBV18 and TRBJ1-4; no definite D call. CDR1 and CDR2 from the germline V gene are KGHSH and LQKENI. With 0 bases removed from V and 0 bases from J, the gap between germline ends came to 8 bases. The CDR3 consists of 16 residues. Variable domain in full (rest from reference TRBV18 and TRBJ1-4): NAGVMQNPRHLVRRRGQEARLRCSPMKGHSHVYWYRQLPEEGLKFMVYLQKENIIDESGMPKERFSAEFPKEGPSILRIQQVVRGDSAAYFCASSPPGPTTNEKLFFGSGTQLSVL.